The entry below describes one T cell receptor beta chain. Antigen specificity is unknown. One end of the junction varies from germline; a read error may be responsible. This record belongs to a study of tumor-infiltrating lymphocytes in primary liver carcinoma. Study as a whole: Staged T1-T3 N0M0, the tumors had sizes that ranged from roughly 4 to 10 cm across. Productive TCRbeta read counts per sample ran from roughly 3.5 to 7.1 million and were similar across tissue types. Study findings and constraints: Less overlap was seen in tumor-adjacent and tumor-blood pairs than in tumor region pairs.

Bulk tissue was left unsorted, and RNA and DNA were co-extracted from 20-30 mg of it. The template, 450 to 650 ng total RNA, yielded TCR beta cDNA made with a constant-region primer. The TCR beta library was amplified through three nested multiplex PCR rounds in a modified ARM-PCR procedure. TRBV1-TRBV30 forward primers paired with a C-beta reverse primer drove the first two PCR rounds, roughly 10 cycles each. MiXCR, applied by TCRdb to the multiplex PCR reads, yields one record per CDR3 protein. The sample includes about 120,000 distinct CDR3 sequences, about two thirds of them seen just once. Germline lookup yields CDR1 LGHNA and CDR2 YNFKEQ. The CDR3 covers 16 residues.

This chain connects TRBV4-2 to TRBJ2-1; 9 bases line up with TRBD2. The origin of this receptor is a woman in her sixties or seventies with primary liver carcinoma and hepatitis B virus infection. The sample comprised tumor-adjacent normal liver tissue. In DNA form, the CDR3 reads TGTGACAGCAGCCACATAGCGGGAGTGGGCTACAATGAGCAGTTCTTC. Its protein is CDSSHIAGVGYNEQFF.